A single sample gave rise to the 21 T cell receptor beta chains below, sequenced in a study of Ad26.COV2.S vaccination and SARS-CoV-2 variants. Treatment here: some 20 received Ad26.COV2.S at low or high dose, single or two shots; 5 received placebo; per-sample allocation not given. Material that was analyzed had been drawn on day 63 after the first vaccine or placebo injection. Generated by immunoSEQ multiplex PCR, the TCRdb table keeps only in-frame clones and is missing some. Here the sample spans 380,000 or so clones, roughly four fifths being singletons. The source was peripheral blood, collected in a trial of Ad26.COV2.S vaccine versus placebo. These TCRs come from a person between 18 and 65 years old who received the Ad26.COV2.S COVID-19 vaccine or a placebo.

The V call is TRBV5-1, the J call TRBJ2-5; D gene uncertain. CDR3 length: 13 amino acids. Per germline, CDR1 SGHRS and CDR2 YFSETQ. Trimming stripped 2 bases from V and 3 bases from J, with 8 bases between. The CDR3 DNA reads TGCGCCAGCAGCTTTGCGACGGAAGAGACCCAGTACTTC. This codes for CASSFATEETQYF.

The chain has TRBV15 and TRBJ1-3; the D is unclear. The V end was cut by 4 bases, the J end by 0 bases, with 4 bases between. There are 13 residues in the CDR3. CDR1 and CDR2 from the germline V gene are LNHNV and YYDKDF (reference sequence). The CDR3 region has the DNA TGTGCCACCAGCATCGACTCTGGAAACACCATATATTTT. Translating gives CATSIDSGNTIYF.

The gene calls are TRBV6-5 and TRBJ1-5, with D tentatively TRBD1 (5 bases). The germline V and J ends were trimmed by 4 bases and 1 base, with 8 bases remaining between them. The V gene's germline CDR1 is MNHEY and CDR2 SVGAGI. This CDR3 is built from 14 residues. This chain's CDR3 is CASSFRDSNQPQHF. The CDR3 nucleotides read TGTGCCAGCAGTTTCCGGGACAGCAATCAGCCCCAGCATTTT.

The V gene is TRBV7-9, the J gene TRBJ2-1; TRBD2 matches 14 bases. The CDR3 loop spans 19 amino acids. Germline V gene sequence: CDR1 SEHNR, CDR2 FQNEAQ (reference sequence). Trimming cost V 5 bases and J 3 bases; bases outside gene matches: 12. In nucleotides, the CDR3 is TGTGCCAGCAGCCCCGGACTAGCGGGGGGACGAACGTTCTACAATGAGCAGTTCTTC. Translating it yields CASSPGLAGGRTFYNEQFF.

This chain links TRBV7-9 with TRBJ1-3; possible D gene TRBD1, 5 bases. Trimming took off 5 bases at V and 3 bases at J, with 17 bases between the two ends. The CDR3 contains 16 residues. The germline CDR1 and CDR2 sequences are SEHNR and FQNEAQ (reference sequence). The CDR3 DNA is TGTGCCAGCAGCCTGCCCGGGACTACCATTGGAAACACCATATATTTT. This sequence encodes CASSLPGTTIGNTIYF.

The V call is TRBV6-5, the J call TRBJ2-7; 9 nucleotides agree with TRBD1. CDR1 and CDR2 from the germline V gene are MNHEY and SVGAGI. With 6 bases clipped from V and 2 bases from J, the junction kept 8 bases outside the gene matches. CDR3 length equals 15 residues. The CDR3 here is CASSLRRTGAYEQYF. CDR3 DNA sequence: TGTGCCAGCAGCCTAAGAAGGACAGGGGCCTACGAGCAGTACTTC.

Here the CDR3 reads CASSLGTGVHGYTF. CDR3 nucleotides: TGTGCCAGCAGCTTAGGGACAGGGGTTCATGGCTACACCTTC. The chain combines TRBV7-9 with TRBJ1-2, with 9 nucleotides matching TRBD1. Germline-derived CDR1 and CDR2 are SEHNR and FQNEAQ (reference sequence). This CDR3 has 14 amino acids. The J segment lost 6 bases and the V segment lost 1 base, leaving 3 bases of the junction unmatched.

The rearrangement joins TRBV2 to TRBJ1-2, with 10 bases lining up with TRBD1. This CDR3 is built from 15 residues. Germline V gene sequence: CDR1 SNHLY, CDR2 FYNNEI. The V segment lost 4 bases and the J segment 8 bases; nucleotides outside the gene matches: 10. For the CDR3, the DNA is TGTGCCAGCAGTGGGGTTCCCGGGACAGGGGCCGGCTACACCTTC. This codes for CASSGVPGTGAGYTF.

The rearrangement uses TRBV9 and TRBJ2-5; D might be TRBD2 (6 bases). Trimming pared 2 bases from V and 7 bases from J, leaving 12 bases between. CDR3 length: 13 amino acids. From germline, CDR1 is SGDLS and CDR2 YYNGEE. In DNA, the CDR3 is TGTGCCAGCAGCGTGGAGGGGCGGGGGACCCAGTACTTC. Amino acid sequence: CASSVEGRGTQYF.

Of note for this clone: This same CDR3 is encoded by further DNA sequences in the sample. V usage is TRBV19 and J usage is TRBJ1-5; D is ambiguous. The germline V and J ends were trimmed by 7 bases and 0 bases, with 7 bases remaining between them. Per germline, CDR1 LNHDA and CDR2 SQIVND (reference sequence). The CDR3 covers 13 residues. The CDR3 loop reads CASNRGSNQPQHF. The CDR3 DNA is TGTGCCAGTAACCGGGGTAGCAATCAGCCCCAGCATTTT.

The DNA for the CDR3 is TGTGCCAGCAGCCCCGGGTCCTACCGTGGAGAGCAGTACTTC. As protein: CASSPGSYRGEQYF. V gene TRBV3-1 (or the pseudogene TRBV3-2) combines with J gene TRBJ2-7; D remains unclear. This CDR3 comprises 14 residues. The germline V gene has CDR1 LGHDT and CDR2 YNNKEL (reference sequence). V was trimmed by 4 bases and J by 7 bases, leaving 17 bases between them.

The genes are TRBV5-1 and TRBJ1-1; 8 nucleotides match TRBD1. Germline V CDR1 and CDR2: SGHRS, YFSETQ. The CDR3 covers 15 residues. J gave up 4 bases and V 2 bases, and 7 bases lay outside the gene matches. CDR3 bases: TGCGCCAGCAGCTTTGAGGGGACAGGAAGCACTGAAGCTTTCTTT. Its protein product is CASSFEGTGSTEAFF.

This clone turned up a few times. This chain connects TRBV19 to TRBJ2-7; the D call may be TRBD1 or TRBD2 (5 bases each). V gave up 3 bases and J gave up 0 bases, with 18 bases separating them. Germline CDR1 is LNHDA and CDR2 is SQIVND (reference sequence). The CDR3 covers 17 residues. Here the CDR3 reads CASSIGKGLGSSYEQYF. CDR3 sequence (DNA): TGTGCCAGTAGTATCGGGAAGGGGCTGGGGAGCTCCTACGAGCAGTACTTC.

J is TRBJ1-1 and V is TRBV30, with a possible D match to TRBD1 (6 bases). Germline V gene lookup returns CDR1 GTSNPN and CDR2 SVGIG (reference sequence). Trimming removed 0 bases at V and 11 bases at J, with 22 bases between. This CDR3 has 15 residues. This CDR3 reads CAWSVREGGYTGAFF. DNA for the CDR3: TGTGCCTGGAGTGTACGGGAGGGGGGGTACACTGGGGCTTTCTTT.

The V call is TRBV27, the J call TRBJ2-7, with 7 bases that match TRBD1. This CDR3 comprises 15 residues. Germline trimming cut 1 base from V and 3 bases from J; bases unmatched to any gene: 6. Germline CDR1 reads MNHEY; CDR2 reads SMNVEV (reference sequence). The CDR3 bases are TGTGCCAGCAGTTTATATACAGGGGCGAGCTACGAGCAGTACTTC. It translates to CASSLYTGASYEQYF.

This chain links TRBV7-9 with TRBJ1-4; D is perhaps TRBD1 (6 bases). The germline gives CDR1 SEHNR, CDR2 FQNEAQ (reference sequence). The CDR3 is 14 amino acids. Trimming took off 5 bases at V and 2 bases at J, with 9 bases between the two ends. The CDR3 sequence is CASSTGTTNEKLFF. DNA for the CDR3: TGTGCCAGCAGCACAGGGACCACTAATGAAAAACTGTTTTTT.

The chain carries TRBV5-1 and TRBJ2-1, with 9 bases fitting TRBD2. This CDR3 has 15 amino acids. Germline loops: CDR1 SGHRS, CDR2 YFSETQ. V shed 0 bases, J shed 7 bases, and the junction held 5 bases outside the gene matches. CDR3 residues: CASSLGSGRGNEQFF. The DNA of the CDR3 is TGCGCCAGCAGCTTGGGTAGCGGGAGAGGGAATGAGCAGTTCTTC. The whole variable domain, remainder taken from reference TRBV5-1 and TRBJ2-1, is KAGVTQTPRYLIKTRGQQVTLSCSPISGHRSVSWYQQTPGQGLQFLFEYFSETQRNKGNFPGRFSGRQFSNSRSEMNVSTLELGDSALYLCASSLGSGRGNEQFFGPGTRLTVL.

The genes are TRBV2 and TRBJ1-4; D is unclear. Trimming cost V 0 bases and J 6 bases, with 8 bases left between them. The CDR3 runs 14 residues. The germline gives CDR1 SNHLY, CDR2 FYNNEI. This CDR3 reads CASSEAQWDEKLFF. CDR3 DNA sequence: TGTGCCAGCAGTGAAGCACAATGGGATGAAAAACTGTTTTTT.

The V and J genes are TRBV5-1 and TRBJ2-3, with a possible D match to TRBD2 (5 bases). Trimming took off 3 bases at V and 3 bases at J, with 11 bases between the two ends. Per the germline V gene, CDR1 is SGHRS and CDR2 is YFSETQ. The CDR3 has 14 residues. DNA for the CDR3: TGCGCCAGCAGCTCGGCGGGCCAGACAGATACGCAGTATTTT. This translates into CASSSAGQTDTQYF.

This rearrangement joins TRBV11-2 to TRBJ2-2; 8 bases line up with TRBD2. The CDR3 covers 16 residues. Germline CDR1 SGHAT, CDR2 FQNNGV. J lost 5 bases, V lost 1 base, and 6 bases had no gene match. The chain's CDR3 is CASSLAAGGGTGELFF. The CDR3 DNA reads TGTGCCAGCAGCTTAGCGGCGGGGGGAGGAACCGGGGAGCTGTTTTTT. Full variable domain (missing parts from reference TRBV11-2 and TRBJ2-2): EAGVAQSPRYKIIEKRQSVAFWCNPISGHATLYWYQQILGQGPKLLIQFQNNGVVDDSQLPKDRFSAERLKGVDSTLKIQPAKLEDSAVYLCASSLAAGGGTGELFFGEGSRLTVL.

V usage is TRBV30 and J usage is TRBJ2-2; perhaps TRBD2 as D (6 bases). CDR1 and CDR2 (germline): GTSNPN, SVGIG (reference sequence). The ends were cut back, 8 bases at V and 2 bases at J, with 15 bases in the middle. The CDR3 has 14 amino acids. CDR3 bases: TGTGCCACTCGGAGGGGCCTCAACACCGGGGAGCTGTTTTTT. It translates to CATRRGLNTGELFF.